The clone carrying this T cell receptor (beta chain) came up a few times. The CDR3 is 16 amino acids. The germline V gene encodes CDR1 MNHEY and CDR2 SVGAGI. The junction had 6 bases not matched to a gene; V was cut back by 3 bases and J by 4 bases. The entry originates in a study of T cells after yellow fever vaccination. TCRdb called the 5' RACE reads again in MiXCR, with one record for every CDR3 protein. The profile shows some 560,000 distinct CDR3 sequences, 15% to 20% of them singletons. The sequence was collected from a young man who received the YFV17D yellow fever vaccine. The V gene is TRBV6-5, the J gene TRBJ2-3, with 11 nucleotides matching TRBD2. The sample consisted of PBMCs, taken 15 days after the yellow fever booster vaccination. This chain's CDR3 is CASSYLAGGSADTQYF. Here the CDR3 DNA reads TGTGCCAGCAGTTATCTAGCGGGAGGTAGTGCAGATACGCAGTATTTT.